A selection of T cell receptor beta chains follows, all from one sample in a study of blood T cell repertoires in COVID-19. The repertoire was sequenced with immunoSEQ multiplex PCR; TCRdb's copy has only in-frame clones and lacks some. The data show more than 85,000 clones, just under 90% seen once. Sequences were obtained from peripheral blood. Source of these receptors: a human donor in a cohort sampled during active COVID-19. Both conserved end residues are trimmed from each CDR3.

TRBJ2-3 TRBV6-5 ASSPRDWTDTQY
TRBJ2-7 TRBV27 ASSLRRGLSYEQY
TRBJ1-6 TRBV3-1/TRBV3-2 ASSPDRGSYNSPLH
TRBJ1-4 TRBV5-5 ASSLVMGRTYGEKLF
TRBJ2-2 TRBV27 ASSLYVAGPNTGELF
TRBJ2-6 TRBV24-1 ATSDTQGDLAGANVLT
TRBJ2-3 TRBV12-5 ASGPPTGVADTQY
TRBJ2-3 TRBV5-1 ASSLTVRGSLDTQY
TRBJ2-1 TRBV7-9 ASSSTGRSSYNEQF
TRBJ2-2 TRBV11-3 ASSLEGLTTGELF
TRBJ2-7 TRBV7-9 ASSRGTGLYEQY
TRBJ2-7 TRBV28 ASSLAGGNEQY
TRBJ1-3 TRBV5-1 ASSPTQGEVSGNTIY
TRBJ2-5 TRBV4-3 ASSQYPTGTKYQETQY
TRBJ1-1 TRBV29-1 SVEYRTTEAF
TRBJ1-6 TRBV28 ASSTGQVSYNSPLH
TRBJ1-2 TRBV27 ASSLPDRGLVYGYT
TRBJ2-1 TRBV18 ASSRWQGVGDEQF
TRBJ1-3 TRBV9 ASSVDPGSGNTIY
TRBJ2-1 TRBV9 ASSVGAGGTDEQF
TRBJ1-1 TRBV5-1 ASSLDLRNTEAF
TRBJ2-7 TRBV6-2/TRBV6-3 ASSPRVGGTYEQY
TRBJ1-5 TRBV25-1 ASSGTSSNAQH
TRBJ1-5 TRBV5-6 ASSLGTISNQPQH
TRBJ1-6 TRBV5-1 ASSFGQGQSPLH
TRBJ1-3 TRBV5-1 ASSSRGQGGNTIY
TRBJ2-5 TRBV4-1 ASSQEVLETQY
TRBJ1-4 TRBV7-2 ASSFDRGSNEKLF
TRBJ1-5 TRBV12-1 ASLNRDRGLDGPEGGLEPQH
TRBJ1-1 TRBV5-1 ASSLATANTEAF
TRBJ1-4 TRBV7-9 ASSPRSRTNEKLF
TRBJ2-1 TRBV19 ASSISRQGFREQF
TRBJ2-5 TRBV25-1 ASRGTSGRARETQY
TRBJ2-3 TRBV19 ASSIRGTGALDTQY
TRBJ1-6 TRBV19 ASTPAGGGNSPLH
TRBJ2-7 TRBV3-1/TRBV3-2 ASSYGVAGGSAYEQY
TRBJ1-5 TRBV6-7 ASAGQGRISNQPQH
TRBJ2-7 TRBV2 ASSPDRHKDEQY
TRBJ1-5 TRBV6-4 ASRPTGESNQPQH
TRBJ2-1 TRBV5-4 ASSLDRGAYNEQF
TRBJ1-2 TRBV6-5 ASSLVQGSGYT